This TCR beta chain is drawn from a study of human T cells and chemical hapten exposure. CDR3 size: 14 residues. Germline values: CDR1 SGHVS, CDR2 FNYEAQ. V was shortened by 4 bases and J by 5 bases, with 14 bases between the two germline ends. One entry per CDR3 protein, called by TCRdb with MiXCR from the RACE reads. The table records about 130,000 distinct CDR3 sequences, about 8.2% of them present only once. Time point described: healthy volunteer bleed at 2 weeks. Whole blood that had not been fractionated was the source of extracted total RNA. V usage is TRBV7-6 and J usage is TRBJ1-2, with a tentative D call TRBD1 (5 bases). The source material was whole blood. The sequence came from a male donor in good health. Some clones in this sample may be carry-over from other donors' samples. CDR3 sequence (DNA): TGTGCCAGCAGCTCCCCAGGGTCCCCTTATGGCTACACCTTC. Translation gives CASSSPGSPYGYTF.